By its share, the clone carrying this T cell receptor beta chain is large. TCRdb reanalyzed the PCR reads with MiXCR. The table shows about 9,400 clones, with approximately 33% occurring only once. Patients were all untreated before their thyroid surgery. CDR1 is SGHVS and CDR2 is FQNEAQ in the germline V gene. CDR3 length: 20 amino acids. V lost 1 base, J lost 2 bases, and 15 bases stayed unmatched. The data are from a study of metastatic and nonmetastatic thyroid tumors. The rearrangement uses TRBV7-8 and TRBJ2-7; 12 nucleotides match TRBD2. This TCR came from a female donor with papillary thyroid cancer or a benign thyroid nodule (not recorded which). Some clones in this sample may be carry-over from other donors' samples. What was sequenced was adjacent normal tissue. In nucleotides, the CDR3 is TGTGCCAGCAGCTTAGGGGAGAGCCTAGCGGGAGGGCCCGTTCCCTACGAGCAGTACTTC. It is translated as CASSLGESLAGGPVPYEQYF.